The 18 T cell receptor beta chains reported below all come from one sample, sequenced in a study of T-cell reconstitution after alpha-beta-depleted transplantation in children. Researchers prepared the TCRbeta library using unique molecular identifiers, the study reports. Each CDR3 protein gets one entry after TCRdb re-called the PCR reads with MiXCR. The sample lists approximately 230,000 distinct CDR3 sequences, roughly 25% occurring once. Material: PBMCs, obtained before TCRalphabeta/CD19-depleted stem cell transplant. All receptors come from a girl aged 2-15 years with Fanconi anemia, due to receive a stem cell transplant.

This clonotype was recorded only once. DNA for the CDR3: TGTGCCAGCTCACCCAGGGACAGCATCTCCTACAATGAGCAGTTCTTC. Translated: CASSPRDSISYNEQFF. V and J are TRBV18 and TRBJ2-1, with 7 bases that match TRBD1. Germline CDR1 is KGHSH and CDR2 is LQKENI. The CDR3 runs to 16 residues. The J segment lost 0 bases and the V segment lost 3 bases, leaving 5 bases of the junction unmatched.

This clonotype appeared many times. The chain recombines TRBV20-1 with TRBJ2-2; D gene uncertain. Germline lookup yields CDR1 DFQATT and CDR2 SNEGSKA (reference sequence). This CDR3 contains 14 residues. With 6 bases removed from V and 1 base from J, the gap between germline ends came to 12 bases. The CDR3 nucleotides are TGCAGTGCCTTGGCCGGTGGGAACACCGGGGAGCTGTTTTTT. Translation gives CSALAGGNTGELFF.

The genes are TRBV28 and TRBJ1-1, with 7 bases matching TRBD1. V lost 4 bases to trimming and J lost 0 bases; unmatched junction nucleotides: 8. Germline loops: CDR1 MDHEN, CDR2 SYDVKM. The CDR3 has 16 amino acids. The CDR3 is CASSSGQKTMNTEAFF. The CDR3 DNA sequence: TGTGCCAGCAGTTCGGGACAGAAGACTATGAACACTGAAGCTTTCTTT.

This clonotype was detected a few times. The chain joins TRBV20-1 to TRBJ2-1, with 7 bases aligning to TRBD2. Germline V gene data show CDR1 as DFQATT and CDR2 as SNEGSKA (reference sequence). The CDR3 has 12 amino acids. With 4 bases clipped from V and 4 bases from J, the junction kept 1 base outside the gene matches. The CDR3 protein is CSAIGRYNEQFF. The CDR3 DNA is TGCAGTGCTATCGGGAGGTACAATGAGCAGTTCTTC.

The chain recombines TRBV28 with TRBJ1-5; D unresolved. CDR1 is MDHEN, CDR2 SYDVKM, per germline. Trimming removed 3 bases at V and 1 base at J, with 7 bases between. The CDR3 runs 14 residues. CDR3 region: CASSLAQSNQPQHF. CDR3 nucleotides: TGTGCCAGCAGTTTGGCCCAGAGCAATCAGCCCCAGCATTTT.

This clonotype was picked up a small number of times. The V gene is TRBV5-1, the J gene TRBJ1-5, with D uncertain. The germline gives CDR1 SGHRS, CDR2 YFSETQ. The CDR3 is made up of 15 amino acids. Trimming took 1 base from V and 4 from J, leaving 12 bases between them. Here the CDR3 reads CASSLRAGVNQPQHF. CDR3 DNA: TGCGCCAGCAGCTTGCGGGCAGGAGTTAATCAGCCCCAGCATTTT.

The V gene is TRBV6-5, the J gene TRBJ2-5; 10 bases agree with TRBD1. With V trimmed by 0 bases and J by 4 bases, 2 bases remained unmatched. The CDR3 spans 15 residues. Germline CDR1 and CDR2: MNHEY and SVGAGI. The CDR3 sequence: CASSYSRTGGETQYF. CDR3 in DNA: TGTGCCAGCAGTTACTCGAGGACAGGGGGAGAGACCCAGTACTTC.

This clonotype was detected ten times or more. CDR3 DNA: TGTGCCATCAGTGAGTCCAGCGGGACCGATACGCAGTATTTT. Its translation is CAISESSGTDTQYF. The chain couples TRBV10-3 to TRBJ2-3; 7 bases agree with TRBD2. The CDR3 contains 14 residues. Germline values: CDR1 ENHRY, CDR2 SYGVKD. Trimming took 0 bases from V and 6 from J; bases not matched to a gene: 3.

The rearrangement uses TRBV20-1 and TRBJ1-4; tentative D call: TRBD1 (5 bases). The CDR3 runs to 14 residues. The V end lost 0 bases, the J end lost 5 bases, and 10 bases lay between the germline ends. The germline gives CDR1 DFQATT, CDR2 SNEGSKA (reference sequence). CDR3 in DNA: TGCAGTGCTAGAGATCGGCGGGGGAATGAAAAACTGTTTTTT. Translation gives CSARDRRGNEKLFF.

This clonotype was detected many times. This chain links TRBV28 with TRBJ2-5; no firm D call. The CDR3 runs to 14 residues. Trimming took off 3 bases at V and 3 bases at J, with 11 bases between the two ends. From germline, CDR1 is MDHEN and CDR2 SYDVKM. As DNA, the CDR3 is TGTGCCAGCAGTTTGGTCGAGAGGAAAGAGACCCAGTACTTC. Translated, it gives CASSLVERKETQYF.

There are many counts of this clonotype. The chain employs TRBV12-3 or TRBV12-4 and TRBJ2-7, with 8 bases aligning to TRBD2. The V gene end was trimmed by 1 base and the J gene end by 3 bases; junction bases not matched to a gene: 20. CDR3 size: 20 residues. The CDR3 coding sequence is TGTGCCAGCAGTTTAGTTGAGTGGGGGACTGGACTAGCCGAGGACTACGAGCAGTACTTC. This encodes CASSLVEWGTGLAEDYEQYF.

This sequence joins TRBV5-4 and TRBJ2-7; TRBD1 is a possible D gene (5 bases). The V and J ends lost 0 bases and 4 bases respectively, with 11 bases between them. This CDR3 contains 14 residues. CDR1 SGHNT and CDR2 YYREEE come from the germline V gene (reference sequence). CDR3 bases: TGTGCCAGCAGCTTGGTTGACAGCCAGTACGAGCAGTACTTC. Its protein is CASSLVDSQYEQYF.

As for this clonotype: This may stem from a read error, because a much larger clone lies one nucleotide away. The rearrangement uses TRBV11-3 and TRBJ2-3, with 11 bases fitting TRBD2. CDR1 and CDR2 (germline): SGHNT, YENEEA. This CDR3 has 15 residues. Germline trimming cut 3 bases from V and 2 bases from J; bases unmatched to any gene: 1. CDR3 DNA: TGTGCCAGCAGCTTGGGACTAGCGGACACAGATACGCAGTATTTT. Its protein product is CASSLGLADTDTQYF.

This clonotype appeared many times. V gene TRBV28 combines with J gene TRBJ2-7; the match to TRBD1 covers 8 bases. Unmatched junction bases numbered 3, after V lost 8 bases and J lost 3 bases. Germline V lookup: CDR1 MDHEN, CDR2 SYDVKM. The CDR3 runs to 12 residues. The CDR3 DNA reads TGTGCCAGCGGTGACAGGGGCTACGAGCAGTACTTC. Translating it yields CASGDRGYEQYF.

This clonotype was seen more than once but under ten times. The chain recombines TRBV20-1 with TRBJ2-2; TRBD2 is a possible D gene (7 bases). The CDR3 covers 14 residues. Germline CDR1 reads DFQATT; CDR2 reads SNEGSKA (reference sequence). Trimming removed 4 bases at V and 3 bases at J, with 12 bases between. CDR3 residues: CSAIRGADTGELFF. CDR3 DNA sequence: TGCAGTGCTATACGGGGGGCCGACACCGGGGAGCTGTTTTTT.

This clonotype was observed a handful of times. This sequence joins TRBV18 and TRBJ2-3, with D uncertain. The CDR3 totals 13 residues. Trimming cost V 3 bases and J 2 bases, with 6 bases left between them. CDR1 and CDR2 (germline): KGHSH, LQKENI. The CDR3, as DNA: TGTGCCAGCTCACCGTTGGACACAGATACGCAGTATTTT. Its protein product is CASSPLDTDTQYF.

The V and J genes are TRBV12-3 or TRBV12-4 and TRBJ2-5; D remains unclear. This CDR3 region has 13 residues. Trimming removed 6 bases at V and 5 bases at J, with 13 bases between. This CDR3 reads CASRLEGRETQYF. Here the CDR3 DNA reads TGTGCCAGCAGACTCGAAGGGCGGGAGACCCAGTACTTC.

The table lists this clonotype with many counts. The chain couples TRBV12-3 or TRBV12-4 to TRBJ2-5; D unclear. There are 12 residues in the CDR3. The germline V and J ends were trimmed by 1 base and 3 bases, with 3 bases remaining between them. The CDR3 loop is CASSLVEETQYF. The CDR3 region has the DNA TGTGCCAGCAGTTTAGTTGAAGAGACCCAGTACTTC.